Shown below are 21 T cell receptor beta chains from a single sample sequenced in a study of T cells in Graves' hyperthyroidism and ophthalmopathy (dated by TCRdb to about 2019). Library preparation used multiplex PCR. Sequencing was performed on an Illumina HiSeq 2000. The TCR beta CDR3 regions were amplified from the RNA transcripts. A first-round RT-PCR of the TCR CDR3 used the HTBI primer set with the Qiagen OneStep RT-PCR kit. TCRdb redid the processing of the public reads, applying fastp at Q25 and MiXCR, and retained in-frame beta chains. Duplicate CDR3 protein sequences are folded into a single record with the most common DNA and genes. This sample is represented by around 520,000 distinct CDR3 sequences; under 15% of them were singletons. Jointly, the top ten make up about a sixth of the sample. The specimen was blood. These receptors were obtained from a woman under 30 with Graves' hyperthyroidism.

This clonotype was seen ten or more times. The chain combines TRBV19 with TRBJ2-7; TRBD1 matches at 8 bases. J lost 3 bases, V lost 5 bases, and 6 bases had no gene match. The CDR3 has 14 amino acids. Germline lookup yields CDR1 LNHDA and CDR2 SQIVND (reference sequence). CDR3 protein: CASSPSDRDYEQYF. The DNA for the CDR3 is TGTGCCAGTAGTCCTTCGGACAGGGACTACGAGCAGTACTTC.

There are a few counts of this clonotype. The CDR3 sequence is CASSRYLPSSGPYNEQFF. CDR3 nucleotide sequence: TGTGCCAGCAGCCGCTACTTGCCTTCTAGCGGGCCGTACAATGAGCAGTTCTTC. This chain links TRBV14 with TRBJ2-1; TRBD2 aligns across 8 bases. CDR1 and CDR2 from the germline V gene are SGHDN and FVKESK. CDR3 length: 18 residues. The V segment lost 4 bases and the J segment 4 bases; nucleotides outside the gene matches: 15.

Many counts were recorded for this clonotype. The V call is TRBV12-3 or TRBV12-4, the J call TRBJ2-1; the D is unclear. CDR3 length: 19 amino acids. Trimming left V 2 bases short and J 1 base short, with 21 bases between. DNA for the CDR3: TGTGCCAGCAGTTTATTTTGGACGCCCAGGAGTGGGTCCTACAATGAGCAGTTCTTC. This codes for CASSLFWTPRSGSYNEQFF.

The chain carries TRBV7-8 and TRBJ1-5; 9 nucleotides agree with TRBD1. This CDR3 spans 18 amino acids. The V and J ends lost 1 base and 2 bases, in that order; junction bases with no gene match: 9. CDR1 is SGHVS and CDR2 is FQNEAQ in the germline V gene. The DNA of the CDR3 is TGTGCCAGCAGCTTAGACACGGACAGGGGCCTGGGCAATCAGCCCCAGCATTTT. This sequence encodes CASSLDTDRGLGNQPQHF.

At least ten counts were recorded for this clonotype. The chain employs TRBV5-6 and TRBJ2-7, with a possible D match to TRBD1 (6 bases). CDR1 SGHDT and CDR2 YYEEEE come from the germline V gene. There are 16 residues in the CDR3. The ends were cut back, 7 bases at V and 6 bases at J, with 26 bases in the middle. The CDR3 nucleotides read TGTGCCAGCTCTCCCCTACAGGGTCAGGGGTTACGCGAGCAGTACGTC. Translation: CASSPLQGQGLREQYV.

This rearrangement joins TRBV6-2 or TRBV6-3 to TRBJ2-3; TRBD1 aligns across 8 bases. The length of the CDR3 is 14 residues. V lost 6 bases, J lost 1 base, and 3 bases stayed unmatched. Germline V gene data show CDR1 as MNHEY and CDR2 as SVGEGT. CDR3 sequence reads: CASRGTGCTDTQYF. The CDR3 DNA reads TGTGCCAGCAGGGGGACAGGCTGCACAGATACGCAGTATTTT.

This clonotype was recorded many times. The rearrangement links TRBV7-9 to TRBJ1-2, with 7 bases lining up with TRBD1. CDR1 and CDR2 from the germline V gene are SEHNR and FQNEAQ (reference sequence). V dropped 5 bases and J dropped 0; count of bases not matched to a gene: 9. This CDR3 has 16 amino acids. CDR3 sequence (DNA): TGTGCCAGCAGCCCTACGGGGGGACAGTCTAACTATGGCTACACCTTC. Protein product: CASSPTGGQSNYGYTF.

This clonotype was seen many times. The rearrangement links TRBV12-5 to TRBJ2-2; 8 nucleotides match TRBD1. Trimming cost V 1 base and J 4 bases; bases outside gene matches: 5. This CDR3 contains 16 residues. Germline V gene sequence: CDR1 LGHNT, CDR2 FRNRAP. The CDR3 coding sequence is TGTGCTAGTGGTTTGGGCTCGACAGGGGTCACCGGGGAGCTGTTTTTT. Translation gives CASGLGSTGVTGELFF. The whole variable domain, remainder taken from reference TRBV12-5 and TRBJ2-2, is DARVTQTPRHKVTEMGQEVTMRCQPILGHNTVFWYRQTMMQGLELLAYFRNRAPLDDSGMPKDRFSAEMPDATLATLKIQPSEPRDSAVYFCASGLGSTGVTGELFFGEGSRLTVL.

This clonotype was detected only a few times. J is TRBJ2-1 and V is TRBV11-3; D may be TRBD2 (5 bases). Per the germline V gene, CDR1 is SGHNT and CDR2 is YENEEA. V shed 9 bases and J shed 7 bases, with 19 bases lying between them. The CDR3 covers 14 residues. The CDR3 DNA reads as TGTGCCAGTGGATCTCGGGATGGGAATAATGAGCAGTTCTTC. Protein product: CASGSRDGNNEQFF.

This clonotype was counted a few times. In DNA, the CDR3 is TGTGCCTGGAGTACGGGGGGTACGCAGTATTTT. It encodes CAWSTGGTQYF. This chain joins TRBV30 and TRBJ2-3, with 7 bases matching TRBD2. The V and J ends lost 2 bases and 8 bases, in that order; junction bases with no gene match: 1. The germline V gene encodes CDR1 GTSNPN and CDR2 SVGIG (reference sequence). The CDR3 sequence is 11 residues long.

V and J are TRBV4-1 and TRBJ2-1; 11 bases map to TRBD2. The CDR3 consists of 15 residues. Trimming cost V 8 bases and J 5 bases; bases outside gene matches: 8. Germline CDR1 MGHRA, CDR2 YSYEKL. CDR3 region: CASAGGLAVHNEQFF. The CDR3 nucleotides read TGCGCCAGCGCCGGGGGACTAGCGGTACACAATGAGCAGTTCTTC.

The sample holds one count of this clonotype. This chain links TRBV2 with TRBJ2-1; TRBD2 aligns across 14 bases. There are 16 residues in the CDR3. Germline V gene lookup returns CDR1 SNHLY and CDR2 FYNNEI. With V trimmed by 4 bases and J by 6 bases, 5 bases remained unmatched. CDR3 sequence: CASSAFGLAGGNEQFF. Here the CDR3 DNA reads TGTGCCAGCAGTGCCTTCGGACTAGCGGGAGGCAATGAGCAGTTCTTC.

This clonotype was recorded many times. The CDR3 region is CASSRWSADTQYF. CDR3 nucleotide sequence: TGTGCCAGCAGCCGTTGGAGTGCAGATACGCAGTATTTT. The V and J genes are TRBV11-2 and TRBJ2-3, with no clear D. Germline V gives CDR1 SGHAT, CDR2 FQNNGV. Trimming stripped 5 bases from V and 4 bases from J, with 10 bases between. The CDR3 spans 13 residues.

This clonotype came up a few times. CDR3 in amino acids: CASSLKSLVPPPDRTNTQYF. CDR3 DNA sequence: TGTGCCAGCAGTTTAAAGTCCTTAGTACCACCACCCGACCGGACGAATACGCAGTATTTT. The rearrangement uses TRBV27 and TRBJ2-3, with D uncertain. This CDR3 spans 20 amino acids. Germline CDR1 and CDR2: MNHEY and SMNVEV (reference sequence). V dropped 2 bases and J dropped 7 bases, with 31 bases sitting between them.

The chain carries TRBV5-1 and TRBJ2-5; TRBD2 matches 7 bases. The CDR3 runs 14 residues. After removal of 6 bases from V and 1 base from J, the junction contained 6 bases not matched to a gene. Germline assignment: CDR1 SGHRS and CDR2 YFSETQ. The CDR3 DNA reads TGCGCCAGCACCCTTGCGGGAGCCCAAGAGACCCAGTACTTC. It is translated as CASTLAGAQETQYF.

This clonotype occurred many times. This rearrangement joins TRBV10-3 to TRBJ2-1, with 10 bases identical to TRBD2. The CDR3 consists of 16 residues. J was trimmed by 4 bases and V by 0 bases; bases with no gene match: 3. Germline CDR1 and CDR2: ENHRY and SYGVKD. CDR3 protein: CAISESRAGGYNEQFF. Written as DNA, the CDR3 is TGTGCCATCAGTGAGTCGAGAGCGGGGGGGTACAATGAGCAGTTCTTC.

This clonotype has a single count. The conserved phenylalanine or tryptophan is not found at the CDR3 terminus, so this likely reflects a read error. V usage is TRBV14 and J usage is TRBJ2-5, with 10 bases fitting TRBD1. This CDR3 spans 13 amino acids. The germline V gene encodes CDR1 SGHDN and CDR2 FVKESK. V lost 4 bases and J lost 5; bases outside the gene matches: 1. CDR3 nucleotides: TGTGCCAGCAGCCGGGACAGGGGTGAGACCCAGTACCTC. Translating it yields CASSRDRGETQYL.

This clonotype was detected ten times or more. V is TRBV24-1 and J is TRBJ2-1, with 10 bases lining up with TRBD1. Per germline, CDR1 KGHDR and CDR2 SFDVKD. The CDR3 consists of 14 residues. V lost 9 bases and J lost 3; bases outside the gene matches: 4. The CDR3 DNA reads TGTGCCACCTTTGACAGGGGGCGCTACAATGAGCAGTTCTTC. This sequence encodes CATFDRGRYNEQFF.

This clonotype was seen at least ten times. The rearrangement uses TRBV11-3 and TRBJ2-1, with D possibly being TRBD1 (5 bases). This CDR3 spans 15 amino acids. Trimming shortened V by 5 bases and J by 0 bases, and 11 bases separated the two germline ends. Germline CDR1 and CDR2: SGHNT and YENEEA. Here the CDR3 reads CASSPRVGSYNEQFF. CDR3 coding DNA: TGTGCCAGCAGCCCCAGGGTTGGCTCCTACAATGAGCAGTTCTTC.

This clonotype has a count of ten or more. This rearrangement joins TRBV18 to TRBJ2-3; TRBD1 or TRBD2 may be the D gene (5 bases each). There are 15 residues in the CDR3. Trimming shortened V by 0 bases and J by 5 bases, and 12 bases separated the two germline ends. CDR1 is KGHSH and CDR2 is LQKENI in the germline V gene. The CDR3 spells CASSPPNGTVDTQYF. The CDR3 coding sequence is TGTGCCAGCTCACCACCGAACGGGACCGTAGATACGCAGTATTTT. Supplemented by reference TRBV18 and TRBJ2-3, the full variable domain reads NAGVMQNPRHLVRRRGQEARLRCSPMKGHSHVYWYRQLPEEGLKFMVYLQKENIIDESGMPKERFSAEFPKEGPSILRIQQVVRGDSAAYFCASSPPNGTVDTQYFGPGTRLTVL.

In this sample, this clonotype turned up many times. V gene TRBV9 combines with J gene TRBJ2-5; 7 nucleotides match TRBD1. In germline, CDR1 is SGDLS, CDR2 YYNGEE. With V trimmed by 3 bases and J by 0 bases, 2 bases remained unmatched. The CDR3 loop spans 14 amino acids. The DNA of the CDR3 is TGTGCCAGCAGCGAGACAGGGAACCAAGAGACCCAGTACTTC. This codes for CASSETGNQETQYF.